The TCR beta chain described here comes from a study of blood T cells in healthy people across ages. The wider study: The template switching approach captured approximately one barcoded beta molecule for every two T cells. Study observations and caveats: Across samples, TCR beta diversity tracked strongly with naive T cell percentage. Donor CMV status, an unknown factor, possibly confounded changes in expanded clonotypes. Measured against age, TCR beta diversity per million T cells decreased in a roughly linear manner.

This CDR3 spans 15 amino acids. The V and J ends lost 6 bases and 1 base respectively, with 15 bases between them. Germline loops: CDR1 SGHRS, CDR2 YFSETQ. Together with a sample-barcoded 5' primer, a J-beta primer mix was included in a second PCR lasting roughly 6 to 12 cycles. TCRdb processed the 5' RACE reads anew with MiXCR; each CDR3 protein has one entry. The sample yields 1.5 million to 2 million distinct CDR3 sequences, 25% to 30% seen once. The table lists this clonotype with a few counts. Its antigen is unidentified. The sequence came from a woman in her 30s in good health. The chain is built from TRBV5-1 and TRBJ2-3, with a possible D match to TRBD1 (6 bases). The specimen was blood. The CDR3 region is CASTHQGLRTDTQYF. The CDR3 DNA is TGCGCCAGCACCCACCAGGGGTTACGCACAGATACGCAGTATTTT.